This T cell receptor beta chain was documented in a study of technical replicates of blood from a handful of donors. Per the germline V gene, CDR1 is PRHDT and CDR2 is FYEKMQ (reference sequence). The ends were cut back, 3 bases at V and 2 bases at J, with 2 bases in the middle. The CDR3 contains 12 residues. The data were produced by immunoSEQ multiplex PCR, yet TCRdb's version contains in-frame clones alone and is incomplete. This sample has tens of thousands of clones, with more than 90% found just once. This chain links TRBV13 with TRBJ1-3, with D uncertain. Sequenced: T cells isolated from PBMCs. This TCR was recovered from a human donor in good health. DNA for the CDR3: TGTGCCAGCAGCTTTACTGGAAACACCATATATTTT. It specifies CASSFTGNTIYF. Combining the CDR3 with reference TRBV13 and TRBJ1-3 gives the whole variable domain AAGVIQSPRHLIKEKRETATLKCYPIPRHDTVYWYQQGPGQDPQFLISFYEKMQSDKGSIPDRFSAQQFSDYHSELNMSSLELGDSALYFCASSFTGNTIYFGEGSWLTVV.